These T cell receptor beta chains were read from a single sample in a study of glioma-infiltrating T cells after dendritic cell vaccination. TCRdb's table, derived via immunoSEQ multiplex PCR, lists solely in-frame clones and lacks some. The repertoire holds about 99,000 clones, with 75% to 85% as singletons. The sequencing used blood, collected before dendritic cell vaccination. These receptors all come from a human donor with glioblastoma. Both conserved end residues are part of each CDR3. D genes are given only for firm matches. Clone size appears in some rows only: once, few, many, or a class for an expanded clone.

J gene	D gene	V gene	clone size	CDR3 protein	CDR3 DNA
TRBJ1-2	-	TRBV30	-	CAQNLGRFYGYTF	TGTGCCCAAAACTTGGGGAGGTTCTATGGCTACACCTTC
TRBJ1-1	TRBD1	TRBV19	-	CASRRQGEGTEAFF	TGTGCCAGTAGGAGACAGGGGGAGGGCACTGAAGCTTTCTTT
TRBJ1-2	-	TRBV6-5	-	CASSFPLPGYTF	TGTGCCAGCAGTTTCCCTCTCCCTGGCTACACCTTC
TRBJ1-1	TRBD1	TRBV11-2	-	CASSWGTGGRTEAFF	TGTGCCAGCAGCTGGGGGACAGGGGGCAGAACTGAAGCTTTCTTT
TRBJ1-1	-	TRBV7-2	-	CASSPLFVGTEAFF	TGTGCCAGCAGCCCCCTTTTCGTCGGCACTGAAGCTTTCTTT
TRBJ1-2	-	TRBV28	once	CASSTTGIGNYGYTF	TGTGCCAGCAGTACTACAGGGATCGGCAACTATGGCTACACCTTC
TRBJ1-3	TRBD1	TRBV5-1	few	CASSPRTGEGNTIYF	TGCGCCAGCAGCCCACGGACAGGGGAAGGAAACACCATATATTTT
TRBJ1-6	TRBD1	TRBV7-9	-	CASSTGQVGSSYNSPLHF	TGTGCCAGCAGCACGGGACAGGTCGGGAGCTCCTATAATTCACCCCTCCACTTT
TRBJ1-1	-	TRBV7-8	few	CASSLVVHPNTEAFF	TGTGCCAGCAGCTTAGTTGTACACCCGAACACTGAAGCTTTCTTT
TRBJ1-2	TRBD1	TRBV6-1	-	CASSPSGGGGYGYTF	TGTGCCAGCAGCCCCTCGGGAGGGGGCGGGTATGGCTACACCTTC
TRBJ2-6	-	TRBV19	-	CASTVSGANVLTF	TGTGCCAGTACGGTGTCCGGGGCCAACGTCCTGACTTTC
TRBJ1-1	-	TRBV6-1	-	CASIKEGGFEAFF	TGTGCCAGCATTAAAGAAGGGGGATTTGAAGCTTTCTTT
TRBJ2-5	TRBD2	TRBV5-4	-	CASSTEAAGGQETQYF	TGTGCCAGCAGCACCGAGGCCGCGGGGGGGCAAGAGACCCAGTACTTC
TRBJ2-2	TRBD1	TRBV10-2	once	CAIQGRPTGENTGELFF	TGCGCCATACAAGGGAGACCCACAGGGGAAAACACCGGGGAGCTGTTTTTT
TRBJ2-5	TRBD1	TRBV30	-	CAWSVRGGSQETQYF	TGTGCCTGGAGTGTACGAGGGGGCTCTCAAGAGACCCAGTACTTC
TRBJ2-2	-	TRBV4-1	-	CASSRSGAMNTGELFF	TGCGCCAGCAGCCGTTCAGGGGCCATGAACACCGGGGAGCTGTTTTTT
TRBJ2-7	TRBD2	TRBV6-4	-	CASSDPRTSGGHIPAYEQYF	TGTGCCAGCAGTGACCCGAGGACTAGCGGGGGCCATATACCAGCATACGAGCAGTACTTC
TRBJ1-5	TRBD1	TRBV19	-	CASSPGGEVQPQHF	TGTGCCAGTAGTCCAGGGGGCGAGGTTCAGCCCCAGCATTTT
TRBJ2-7	-	TRBV7-9	-	CASSLVSGMAEQYF	TGTGCCAGCAGCTTAGTGTCCGGGATGGCCGAGCAGTACTTC
TRBJ1-1	-	TRBV7-9	-	CASSLNAVNTEAFF	TGTGCCAGCAGCTTAAACGCGGTGAACACTGAAGCTTTCTTT
TRBJ2-7	-	TRBV11-2	-	CASSLEVSGHYEQYF	TGTGCCAGCAGCTTAGAGGTTAGCGGCCACTACGAGCAGTACTTC
TRBJ1-1	TRBD1	TRBV27	-	CASSLFAGTGMNTEAFF	TGTGCCAGCAGTTTGTTCGCCGGGACAGGAATGAACACTGAAGCTTTCTTT
TRBJ2-5	TRBD2	TRBV7-2	-	CASSKETSGGIQETQYF	TGTGCCAGCAGTAAAGAGACCAGCGGGGGGATCCAAGAGACCCAGTACTTC
TRBJ1-2	-	TRBV7-2	many	CASSLDAVIYGYTF	TGTGCCAGCAGCTTAGATGCAGTCATCTATGGCTACACCTTC
TRBJ1-1	TRBD1	TRBV7-2	once	CASSLNRGPAFF	TGTGCCAGCAGCTTAAACAGGGGTCCTGCTTTCTTT
TRBJ1-1	TRBD1	TRBV6-1	few	CASSPHRDRGTEAFF	TGTGCCAGCAGTCCACACCGGGACAGGGGGACTGAAGCTTTCTTT
TRBJ2-3	TRBD1	TRBV10-3	-	CAITNIDRGLGTQYF	TGTGCCATCACCAACATTGACAGGGGCCTGGGCACGCAGTATTTT
TRBJ2-7	TRBD1	TRBV5-4	-	CASSLDRGGEQYF	TGTGCCAGCAGCTTGGACAGGGGCGGCGAGCAGTACTTC
TRBJ2-1	TRBD2	TRBV5-4	-	CASSPGLAGGTYNEQFF	TGTGCCAGCAGCCCCGGACTAGCGGGGGGCACTTACAATGAGCAGTTCTTC
TRBJ2-6	-	TRBV2	-	CASNLDIFFNAGANVLTF	TGTGCCAGCAACTTGGACATCTTCTTCAACGCTGGGGCCAACGTCCTGACTTTC
TRBJ1-1	-	TRBV9	-	CASSAPLGADTEAFF	TGTGCCAGCAGCGCCCCCCTTGGGGCGGACACTGAAGCTTTCTTT
TRBJ2-7	-	TRBV9	-	CASSGTRSYEQYF	TGTGCCAGCAGCGGGACACGATCCTACGAGCAGTACTTC
TRBJ2-1	-	TRBV15	-	CATSRELTLGNEQFF	TGTGCCACCAGCAGAGAACTTACCCTCGGCAATGAGCAGTTCTTC
TRBJ1-2	TRBD1	TRBV6-5	few	CASIDRENYGYTF	TGTGCCAGCATCGACAGGGAAAACTATGGCTACACCTTC
TRBJ2-2	TRBD2	TRBV4-3	-	CASSQLAGGRRTGELFF	TGCGCCAGCAGCCAACTAGCGGGGGGGCGGAGGACCGGGGAACTGTTTTTT
TRBJ1-2	TRBD1	TRBV7-6	-	CASSLGQGYGYTF	TGTGCCAGCAGTCTGGGACAGGGCTATGGCTACACCTTC
TRBJ1-5	TRBD1	TRBV19	-	CASSPGTGGQPQHF	TGTGCCAGTAGTCCTGGGACAGGGGGCCAGCCCCAGCATTTT
TRBJ2-3	TRBD2	TRBV5-1	-	CASSLEGLAPTSTDTQYF	TGCGCCAGCAGTTTGGAGGGACTAGCGCCTACTAGCACAGATACGCAGTATTTT
TRBJ2-1	-	TRBV5-5	-	CASSFGPTLRLVDEQFF	TGTGCCAGCAGCTTTGGCCCGACACTCCGCCTGGTGGATGAGCAGTTCTTC
TRBJ1-5	-	TRBV4-1	-	CASSQGGGHSNQPQHF	TGCGCCAGCAGCCAAGGGGGGGGGCATAGCAATCAGCCCCAGCATTTT
TRBJ2-5	-	TRBV11-3	-	CASSARLKETQYF	TGTGCCAGCAGCGCCCGGTTGAAGGAGACCCAGTACTTC
TRBJ1-5	-	TRBV10-2	once	CASSVTGSAQHF	TGCGCCAGCAGTGTAACCGGGTCAGCCCAGCATTTT
TRBJ2-7	TRBD1	TRBV30	-	CACNEPGGWYEQYF	TGTGCCTGCAACGAACCAGGGGGCTGGTACGAGCAGTACTTC
TRBJ1-3	-	TRBV6-4	few	CASSDEVDLVGNTIYF	TGTGCCAGCAGTGACGAGGTAGACCTCGTTGGAAACACCATATATTTT
TRBJ1-6	-	TRBV18	-	CASSATAVENSPLHF	TGTGCCAGCTCAGCAACAGCGGTGGAGAATTCACCCCTCCACTTT
TRBJ2-5	TRBD2	TRBV4-3	-	CASSQDPAGGAETQYF	TGCGCCAGCAGCCAAGATCCAGCGGGGGGGGCAGAGACCCAGTACTTC
TRBJ1-2	-	TRBV6-5	-	CASSYDQAISYGYTF	TGTGCCAGCAGTTATGATCAGGCCATCAGCTATGGCTACACCTTC